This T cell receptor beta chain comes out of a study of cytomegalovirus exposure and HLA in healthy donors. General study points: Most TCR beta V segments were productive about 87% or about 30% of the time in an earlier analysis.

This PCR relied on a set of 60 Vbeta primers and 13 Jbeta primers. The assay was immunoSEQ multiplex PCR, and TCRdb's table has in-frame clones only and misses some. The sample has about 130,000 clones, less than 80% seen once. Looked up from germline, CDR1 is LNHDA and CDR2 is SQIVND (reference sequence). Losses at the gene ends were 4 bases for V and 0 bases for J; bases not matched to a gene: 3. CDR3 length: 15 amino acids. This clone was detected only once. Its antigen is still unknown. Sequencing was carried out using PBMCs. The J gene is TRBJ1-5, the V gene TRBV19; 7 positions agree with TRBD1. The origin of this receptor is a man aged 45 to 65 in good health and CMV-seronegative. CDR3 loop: CASSTSGGSNQPQHF. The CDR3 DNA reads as TGTGCCAGTAGTACATCAGGGGGTAGCAATCAGCCCCAGCATTTT.